This T cell receptor beta chain was documented in a study of glioma-infiltrating T cells. V was clipped by 6 bases and J by 5 bases, with 11 bases between them. This CDR3 has 13 amino acids. This clonotype has only one observation. Using RNA template, CDR3s of TCR alpha and beta were amplified with iRepertoire arm-PCR. TCRdb re-called the multiplex PCR reads through MiXCR, storing one row per CDR3 protein. Here the sample spans around 99,000 distinct CDR3 sequences, 25% to 30% being singletons. The V call is TRBV12-3 or TRBV12-4, the J call TRBJ2-1; D not resolved. The TCR sequence derives from a human donor with low-grade glioma or glioblastoma, undergoing nonglioma brain surgery, or in good health (not recorded which). The sample consisted of glioma tissue, nonneoplastic brain tissue, or PBMCs (not recorded which). The CDR3 DNA sequence: TGTGCCAGCAGCGGTGCCGGAAACAATGAGCAGTTCTTC. Translation: CASSGAGNNEQFF.